Within the sample, the clone carrying this T cell receptor beta chain is medium-sized. Its antigen is currently unknown. The sample belongs to a study of T cell repertoires in aging, cancer and after chemotherapy. Study-level background: The full dataset contained several million TCR reads. General study results and limits: Untreated cancer patients had significantly lower blood TCR diversity than age-matched healthy donors.

J gave up 4 bases and V 4 bases, and 9 bases lay outside the gene matches. There are 16 residues in the CDR3. Germline V gives CDR1 SQVTM, CDR2 ANQGSEA. Peripheral blood genomic DNA, not sorted cells or RNA, was the template. Rearranged V-D-J TRB sequences were amplified with a mixed TRB-A/B primer pool. TCRdb processed the multiplex PCR reads anew with MiXCR; each CDR3 protein has one entry. The sample lists around 16,000 distinct CDR3 sequences; 45% to 50% were seen once. This clonotype was sampled from a human donor in good health. Source material: blood. The J gene is TRBJ2-5, the V gene TRBV29-1, with 13 positions matching TRBD2. The CDR3 loop reads CSVVKGLAGLGETQYF. The CDR3 DNA reads TGCAGCGTTGTGAAGGGACTAGCGGGATTAGGAGAGACCCAGTACTTC.